The clone carrying this T cell receptor beta chain is a singleton in its sample. Its antigen is as yet unknown. The sample comes from a study of cytomegalovirus exposure and HLA in healthy donors. Looking at the study overall: For the approximately 390 genotyped donors, 80% to 90% fell within the Caucasian-associated ancestry cluster.

This CDR3 is built from 16 residues. CDR1 and CDR2 from the germline V gene are GTSNPN and SVGIG (reference sequence). The ends lost 5 bases at V and 4 bases at J; junction bases unmatched: 14. The study's findings and limits: Later analysis identified a missense DCLRE1C variant that was linked to TCR beta V- and J-gene trimming.

PCR employed 60 Vbeta and 13 Jbeta primers. TCRdb's table, derived via immunoSEQ multiplex PCR, lists solely in-frame clones and lacks some. The sample lists some 130,000 clones, roughly 80% occurring once. The origin of this receptor is a man aged 30-40 years in good health and CMV-seronegative. Sample: PBMCs. V usage is TRBV30 and J usage is TRBJ1-2, with TRBD1 matching over 9 bases. CDR3 sequence (DNA): TGTGCCTGGTTCTTAGGGACAGGGAGGGGGCCCTATGGCTACACCTTC. It codes for CAWFLGTGRGPYGYTF.